These 5 T cell receptor beta chains share one sample of origin, sequenced in a study of T cells after yellow fever vaccination. Each CDR3 protein is one row after TCRdb ran MiXCR on the 5' RACE reads. The sample lists under 200,000 distinct CDR3 sequences, approximately 11% occurring once. This sample comprised CD8+ T cells sorted from PBMCs, obtained 15 days after the yellow fever booster vaccination. These receptors were collected from a man younger than 35 who received the YFV17D yellow fever vaccine.

This clonotype was picked up many times. J is TRBJ2-2 and V is TRBV4-1, with D unresolved. CDR1 is MGHRA, CDR2 YSYEKL, per germline. CDR3 length: 13 amino acids. V gave up 7 bases and J gave up 7 bases, with 13 bases separating them. DNA of the CDR3: TGCGCCAGCACAGCTCGCGTTGACGGGGAGCTGTTTTTT. Protein product: CASTARVDGELFF.

The genes are TRBV7-9 and TRBJ1-2; no firm D call. The V and J ends lost 5 bases and 3 bases respectively, with 13 bases between them. The CDR3 length is 14 residues. Germline loops: CDR1 SEHNR, CDR2 FQNEAQ (reference sequence). CDR3 nucleotide sequence: TGTGCCAGCAGCGGTGGGTCTGCTTACTATGGCTACACCTTC. It encodes CASSGGSAYYGYTF.

This clonotype was recorded at least ten times. The chain combines TRBV6-1 with TRBJ2-5; 13 bases align to TRBD2. In germline, CDR1 is MNHNS, CDR2 SASEGT. Trimming took 4 bases from V and 4 from J; bases not matched to a gene: 0. There are 14 residues in the CDR3. The CDR3: CASSGLAGGETQYF. The CDR3 DNA follows: TGTGCCAGCAGTGGACTAGCGGGGGGAGAGACCCAGTACTTC.

In its sample, this clonotype was seen a few times. V and J are TRBV7-2 and TRBJ2-7, with D unresolved. V was cut by 1 base and J by 7 bases, with 8 bases left in between. The CDR3 totals 12 residues. The V gene's germline CDR1 is SGHTA and CDR2 FQGNSA. CDR3: CASSLVRQEQYF. CDR3 DNA sequence: TGTGCCAGCAGCTTAGTTCGGCAGGAGCAGTACTTC.

This clonotype has more than one count but fewer than ten. The chain links TRBV29-1 to TRBJ2-7, with a weak D call TRBD1 (6 bases). The V gene lost 2 bases and the J gene lost 4 bases, with 18 bases spanning the gap. Germline V gene data show CDR1 as SQVTM and CDR2 as ANQGSEA. The CDR3 sequence is 15 residues long. DNA of the CDR3: TGCAGCGTTGAATCGGTTGGCGCGGACAGTTACGAGCAGTACTTC. It codes for CSVESVGADSYEQYF.